Below, 11 T cell receptor beta chains from the same sample are listed, as sequenced in a study of T cells after somatic rescue of genetic block (TCRdb year 2020). The library was obtained by the immunoSEQ multiplex PCR assay. In TCRdb, the immuneACCESS table is reduced to in-frame sequences with V and J assigned. These tables do not hold every clone; where another copy was compared, an unresolved V gene accounts for under half, and the others remain unexplained. For this sample there are about 63,000 clones; about 90% appear just once. Around 2.8% of the sample lies in the top ten. Sequenced input: peripheral blood mononuclear cells (PBMCs). These TCRs come from a man aged 40-49 years.

V usage is TRBV1 and J usage is TRBJ1-5; TRBD1, the table's D call, lacks a check against the DNA. TRBV1 counts as a pseudogene. CDR3 length: 15 amino acids. CDR3 DNA: TGCACCAGCAGCCTCCAGGACAGTACGAATCAGCCCCAGCATTTT. It is translated as CTSSLQDSTNQPQHF.

The chain employs TRBV4-2 and TRBJ1-2; no clear D. The germline V and J ends were trimmed by 1 base and 5 bases, with 8 bases remaining between them. Germline V gene data show CDR1 as LGHNA and CDR2 as YNFKEQ. This CDR3 is 13 amino acids long. The CDR3 bases are TGTGCCAGCAGCCAAGTTGGGAGTTATGGCTACACCTTC. This sequence encodes CASSQVGSYGYTF.

J is TRBJ1-3 and V is TRBV6-5, with 11 bases lining up with TRBD1. Germline V gene sequence: CDR1 MNHEY, CDR2 SVGAGI. This CDR3 contains 15 residues. The trim removed 4 bases at V and 2 bases at J, leaving 1 base unmatched. This chain's CDR3 is CASSSDRGPGNTIYF. For the CDR3, the DNA is TGTGCCAGCAGTTCGGACAGGGGGCCTGGAAACACCATATATTTT.

The V call is TRBV19, the J call TRBJ1-5; D gene ambiguous. The CDR3 sequence is 15 residues long. Trimming pared 5 bases from V and 0 bases from J, leaving 11 bases between. Germline CDR1 and CDR2: LNHDA and SQIVND (reference sequence). CDR3 region: CASSPTLASNQPQHF. Written as DNA, the CDR3 is TGTGCCAGTAGTCCGACGTTGGCTAGCAATCAGCCCCAGCATTTT.

J is TRBJ1-4 and V is TRBV11-2; 10 bases fit TRBD1. Germline V lookup: CDR1 SGHAT, CDR2 FQNNGV. Trimming at V came to 0 bases and at J to 10 bases, leaving 8 bases not matched to a gene. The CDR3 spans 16 residues. The CDR3 DNA is TGTGCCAGCAGCTTAGATCTCCCGGACAGGGGGGGAAAACTGTTTTTT. Amino acids: CASSLDLPDRGGKLFF.

The chain joins TRBV2 to TRBJ2-2, with 10 nucleotides matching TRBD2. V dropped 6 bases and J dropped 5; count of bases not matched to a gene: 9. Germline loops: CDR1 SNHLY, CDR2 FYNNEI. CDR3 size: 16 residues. In nucleotides, the CDR3 is TGTGCCAGCAGGAAACGTCTAGCGGGAGTTACCGGGGAGCTGTTTTTT. Translated: CASRKRLAGVTGELFF.

This chain connects TRBV27 to TRBJ2-7, with 11 positions matching TRBD2. CDR1 and CDR2 (germline): MNHEY, SMNVEV (reference sequence). J was trimmed by 3 bases and V by 4 bases; bases with no gene match: 8. The CDR3 length is 16 residues. The CDR3 sequence: CASSSGSGRAIYEQYF. The CDR3 nucleotides are TGTGCCAGCAGTTCGGGTAGCGGGAGGGCCATCTACGAGCAGTACTTC.

This rearrangement joins TRBV18 to TRBJ2-3; 7 bases align to TRBD1. The germline gives CDR1 KGHSH, CDR2 LQKENI. Trimming cost V 3 bases and J 0 bases; bases outside gene matches: 3. The CDR3 spans 15 residues. CDR3 in amino acids: CASSPTGPSTDTQYF. Here the CDR3 DNA reads TGTGCCAGCTCACCGACAGGGCCTAGCACAGATACGCAGTATTTT.

This clone was found once. The rearrangement uses TRBV6-1 and TRBJ2-3; possible D gene TRBD1, 5 bases. CDR3 length equals 13 residues. V was pared by 2 bases and J by 10 bases, with 13 bases between. CDR1 is MNHNS, CDR2 SASEGT, per germline. CDR3 in amino acids: CASSEPQGPAQYF. The CDR3 coding sequence is TGTGCCAGCAGTGAACCCCAGGGCCCGGCGCAGTATTTT.

The genes are TRBV4-3 and TRBJ2-3; 11 bases match TRBD2. The CDR3 extends over 17 amino acids. The J segment lost 5 bases and the V segment lost 1 base, leaving 8 bases of the junction unmatched. Germline values: CDR1 LGHNA, CDR2 YSLEER. The CDR3 nucleotides are TGCGCCAGCAGCCAAGGGACTAGCGGGCGGCGGGGAGATACGCAGTATTTT. Its protein is CASSQGTSGRRGDTQYF.

The sample holds one count of this clone. The V gene is TRBV2, the J gene TRBJ1-5; possible D gene TRBD1, 5 bases. The CDR3 has 16 residues. Germline values: CDR1 SNHLY, CDR2 FYNNEI. V was clipped by 6 bases and J by 0 bases, with 15 bases between them. The CDR3 region is CASRLGGVNSNQPQHF. The CDR3 DNA reads TGTGCCAGCAGATTGGGGGGAGTAAATAGCAATCAGCCCCAGCATTTT.